Presented here are 30 T cell receptor beta chains from one specimen sequenced in a study of CD8+CD57+ T cells in acquired aplastic anemia. It was genomic DNA that served as the template for profiling TCR beta VDJ and CDR3. TCRdb reprocessed the reads with MiXCR, giving one entry per CDR3 protein. Of 260,000 or so distinct CDR3 sequences in the sample, 82% were seen once. Patients chosen for sequencing had CD8+CD57+ cells that had expanded, as shown by flow cytometry. The sample consisted of sorted CD4+, CD8+, or CD8+CD57+ T cells (not recorded which) from PBMCs. The receptors originated from a human donor with aplastic anemia.

Worth noting for this clonotype: The missing conserved phenylalanine or tryptophan at the end of this CDR3 makes a read error likely. The chain combines TRBV15 with TRBJ2-3; tentatively, D is TRBD1 or TRBD2 (6 bases each). This CDR3 comprises 13 residues. Per germline, CDR1 LNHNV and CDR2 YYDKDF (reference sequence). This CDR3 reads CATRDGGTATQYY. DNA of the CDR3: TGTGCCACCAGGGACGGGGGCACAGCTACGCAGTATTAT.

This clonotype was counted a few times. The CDR3 sequence: CASGDSETDTQYF. In nucleotides, the CDR3 is TGTGCCAGCGGGGACAGTGAAACAGATACGCAGTATTTT. The chain joins TRBV2 to TRBJ2-3, with 7 bases identical to TRBD1. This CDR3 is 13 amino acids long. Germline V lookup: CDR1 SNHLY, CDR2 FYNNEI. The V and J ends lost 8 bases and 3 bases, in that order; junction bases with no gene match: 5.

About this clonotype: It may be a read error: a sequence one base away is much more abundant. This chain joins TRBV11-3 and TRBJ2-4; no clear D. The CDR3 covers 12 residues. Germline assignment: CDR1 SGHNT and CDR2 YENEEA. The CDR3 nucleotides read TGTGCCAGCGGCTTAGCTGGGAACGTTCAGTACTTC. Translation gives CASGLAGNVQYF.

For this clonotype: Mismatch with germline at one junction end may stem from a read error. The genes are TRBV24-1 and TRBJ2-7; TRBD2 aligns across 7 bases. The CDR3 totals 18 residues. Per the germline V gene, CDR1 is KGHDR and CDR2 is SFDVKD. CDR3 in amino acids: CATLAGHTGEGNFDERYF. The CDR3 DNA reads TGTGCCACCTTGGCAGGGCACACCGGGGAGGGGAATTTTGACGAGCGCTATTTC.

The chain joins TRBV7-6 to TRBJ2-7; 7 bases align to TRBD1. CDR1 is SGHVS, CDR2 FNYEAQ, per germline. The CDR3 is made up of 18 amino acids. As DNA, the CDR3 is TGTGCCAGCAGCTTGGATCCAGACGGGACAGCCCTCTCCTACGGGCAGTACGTC. Protein: CASSLDPDGTALSYGQYV.

The rearrangement joins TRBV2 to TRBJ1-2, with D maybe TRBD1 (5 bases). The germline CDR1 and CDR2 sequences are SNHLY and FYNNEI. CDR3 length: 12 residues. V was pared by 7 bases and J by 4 bases, with 10 bases between. The CDR3 region has the DNA TGTGCCAGCACGCGGCAGGGCTATGGCTACACCTTC. This codes for CASTRQGYGYTF.

This clonotype was observed a handful of times. It may be a read error: a sequence one base away is much more abundant. This chain connects TRBV11-3 to TRBJ2-7, with D maybe TRBD1 (5 bases). Germline CDR1 and CDR2: SGHNT and YENEEA. This CDR3 has 12 amino acids. Trimming removed 0 bases at V and 7 bases at J, with 7 bases between. CDR3 in amino acids: CASSLDRTEQYV. The CDR3 DNA reads TGTGCCAGCAGCTTAGATCGGACAGAGCAGTACGTC.

This clonotype was detected once. The chain employs TRBV11-3 and TRBJ1-5; D possibly corresponds to TRBD1 (6 bases). The CDR3 sequence is 14 residues long. V lost 5 bases to trimming and J lost 5 bases, with 13 bases between them. CDR1 is SGHNT, CDR2 YENEEA, per germline. The CDR3 loop reads CASSVTDSHQPQHF. CDR3 DNA sequence: TGTGCCAGCAGCGTAACGGACAGCCATCAGCCCCAGCATTTT. The full variable domain, with the rest looked up from reference TRBV11-3 and TRBJ1-5, is EAGVVQSPRYKIIEKKQPVAFWCNPISGHNTLYWYLQNLGQGPELLIRYENEEAVDDSQLPKDRFSAERLKGVDSTLKIQPAELGDSAVYLCASSVTDSHQPQHFGDGTRLSIL.

The J gene is TRBJ1-2, the V gene TRBV9; D may be TRBD1 (5 bases). Deletions cut 7 bases from V and 12 bases from J, with 19 bases between. The CDR3 is made up of 12 amino acids. CDR1 and CDR2 (germline): SGDLS, YYNGEE. This CDR3 reads CASGEGRGRNTF. The DNA for the CDR3 is TGTGCCAGCGGCGAGGGACGGGGAAGAAACACCTTC.

The chain is built from TRBV11-2 and TRBJ2-1; 7 bases are shared with TRBD2. The ends lost 5 bases at V and 8 bases at J; junction bases unmatched: 6. The germline CDR1 and CDR2 sequences are SGHAT and FQNNGV. This CDR3 is built from 13 residues. The CDR3 DNA sequence: TGTGCCAGCAGCGGGGGGGGAATGCATGAGCAGTTCTTC. Protein product: CASSGGGMHEQFF.

The chain uses TRBV7-3 and TRBJ1-1; D uncertain. The ends were cut back, 6 bases at V and 6 bases at J, with 20 bases in the middle. CDR3 size: 15 residues. Germline V gene data show CDR1 as SGHTA and CDR2 as FQGTGA. The CDR3: CASSLDMGGSPEAFF. The CDR3 DNA reads as TGTGCCAGCAGTTTAGATATGGGCGGGTCACCTGAAGCTTTCTTT.

Comment on this clonotype: The germline gene is not matched at one end of the junction; a read error may be the cause. J is TRBJ2-3 and V is TRBV2; D ambiguous. This CDR3 has 13 amino acids. Germline-derived CDR1 and CDR2 are SNHLY and FYNNEI. The DNA for the CDR3 is TGTGCCAGCGGTGACGGGTATACAAATACGCCGCATTTT. This gives the protein CASGDGYTNTPHF.

This chain links TRBV2 with TRBJ1-4, with D maybe TRBD1 (5 bases). Germline V CDR1 and CDR2: SNHLY, FYNNEI. This CDR3 has 14 amino acids. Trimming took 0 bases from V and 8 from J, leaving 10 bases between them. CDR3 region: CASSEALRVEKLFF. The CDR3 DNA sequence: TGTGCCAGCAGTGAAGCGCTCAGGGTGGAAAAACTGTTTTTT.

This clonotype was seen repeatedly, ten times or more. The J gene is TRBJ2-5, the V gene TRBV5-1; TRBD1 aligns across 9 bases. V dropped 4 bases and J dropped 5; count of bases not matched to a gene: 9. This CDR3 has 15 residues. Germline V gene sequence: CDR1 SGHRS, CDR2 YFSETQ. The CDR3: CASSPQTGGQETQYF. The CDR3 DNA reads TGCGCCAGCAGCCCACAGACAGGGGGGCAGGAGACCCAGTACTTC. Looking up the rest from reference TRBV5-1 and TRBJ2-5 gives the full variable domain: KAGVTQTPRYLIKTRGQQVTLSCSPISGHRSVSWYQQTPGQGLQFLFEYFSETQRNKGNFPGRFSGRQFSNSRSEMNVSTLELGDSALYLCASSPQTGGQETQYFGPGTRLLVL.

This chain connects TRBV7-9 to TRBJ2-7, with 9 bases matching TRBD2. CDR3 length: 18 residues. V trimming: 3 bases; J trimming: 4 bases; junction bases outside the gene matches: 16. Germline assignment: CDR1 SEHNR and CDR2 FQNEAQ (reference sequence). CDR3 sequence (DNA): TGTGCCAGCAGCTTTCATAGAAGCGGGGGGAGCGATGTGTACGAGCAGTACGTC. Its translation is CASSFHRSGGSDVYEQYV.

With regard to this clonotype: No DNA is shown, since the ends of the CDR3 on it are uncertain; the CDR3 is the one TCRdb lists. The V call is TRBV7-8, the J call TRBJ1-2. Germline loops: CDR1 SGHVS, CDR2 FQNEAQ. Including both end residues, the CDR3 is 16 amino acids long. This chain's CDR3 is CASSFTSAMSSSSYTF.

The V call is TRBV7-2, the J call TRBJ1-4; D not resolved. CDR3 size: 14 residues. The V and J ends lost 1 base and 16 bases respectively, with 19 bases between them. Germline CDR1 is SGHTA and CDR2 is FQGNSA. CDR3 sequence: CASSLDRGPDTQFF. CDR3 nucleotides: TGTGCCAGCAGCTTAGACAGAGGTCCCGATACACAGTTTTTT.

The chain carries TRBV19 and TRBJ2-7; tentatively, D is TRBD2 (5 bases). The V gene lost 9 bases and the J gene lost 11 bases, with 26 bases spanning the gap. Germline loops: CDR1 LNHDA, CDR2 SQIVND (reference sequence). This CDR3 contains 14 residues. The CDR3: CASSVVSGNYDEYF. CDR3 bases: TGTGCCAGCAGTGTAGTCAGCGGTAACTACGATGAGTACTTC.

V is TRBV9 and J is TRBJ2-5; D may be TRBD2 (5 bases). Germline CDR1 and CDR2: SGDLS and YYNGEE. This CDR3 contains 16 residues. The V end was cut by 1 base, the J end by 7 bases, with 20 bases between. The CDR3: CASSVPFRCGCWTQYF. The CDR3 nucleotides are TGTGCCAGCAGCGTACCTTTTCGGTGCGGGTGTTGGACCCAGTACTTC. Full variable domain (missing parts from reference TRBV9 and TRBJ2-5): DSGVTQTPKHLITATGQRVTLRCSPRSGDLSVYWYQQSLDQGLQFLIQYYNGEERAKGNILERFSAQQFPDLHSELNLSSLELGDSALYFCASSVPFRCGCWTQYFGPGTRLLVL.

V and J are TRBV4-2 and TRBJ1-2; D is ambiguous. Germline assignment: CDR1 LGHNA and CDR2 YNFKEQ. The CDR3 totals 17 residues. Deletions cut 5 bases from V and 2 bases from J, with 21 bases between. The CDR3 sequence: CASSGEGGEVSNYGYTF. CDR3 in DNA: TGTGCCAGCAGCGGGGAGGGAGGAGAGGTATCGAACTATGGCTACACCTTC.

V usage is TRBV2 and J usage is TRBJ2-7; the D is unclear. Germline V gene lookup returns CDR1 SNHLY and CDR2 FYNNEI. The CDR3 covers 13 residues. Here the CDR3 reads CASSDGAIHEQFV. The CDR3, as DNA: TGTGCCAGCAGTGATGGAGCGATCCACGAGCAGTTCGTC.

The chain employs TRBV2 and TRBJ1-2; D ambiguous. Germline V gives CDR1 SNHLY, CDR2 FYNNEI. The CDR3 runs to 10 residues. The V end lost 7 bases, the J end lost 7 bases, and 7 bases lay between the germline ends. The CDR3 region has the DNA TGTGCCAGCACTGATGGTGGCTACACCTTC. Translating gives CASTDGGYTF.

In the case of this clonotype: A read error may produce the germline difference seen at one junction end. This chain uses TRBV10-3 with TRBJ1-1, with TRBD1 matching 7 bases. Germline-derived CDR1 and CDR2 are ENHRY and SYGVKD. CDR3 size: 13 residues. This chain's CDR3 is CASSVDRATEAFF. For the CDR3, the DNA is TGTGCCAGCAGTGTAGACAGGGCCACTGAAGCTTTCTTT.

This clonotype was recorded once. Since no conserved phenylalanine or tryptophan closes the CDR3, a read error is the likely cause. The DNA is omitted, as the CDR3 cannot be located on it reliably, and the CDR3 follows TCRdb's listing. This chain uses TRBV9 with TRBJ2-4; the table's TRBD2 call for D was not verified on the DNA. The CDR3 is 12 amino acids long, termini counted. Looked up from germline, CDR1 is SGDLS and CDR2 is YYNGEE. CDR3 amino acids: CASSGETSGRNS.

As concerns this clonotype: One end of the junction varies from germline; a read error may be responsible. The chain joins TRBV7-8 to TRBJ1-2; D may be TRBD1 (5 bases). The germline CDR1 and CDR2 sequences are SGHVS and FQNEAQ. CDR3 length: 14 residues. The CDR3 nucleotides read TGTGCCAGCGGGGACGCGGGCTTGGACTATAGCTACACCTTC. Encoded protein: CASGDAGLDYSYTF.

The chain recombines TRBV11-2 with TRBJ2-5; the D is unclear. Germline CDR1 and CDR2: SGHAT and FQNNGV. There are 14 residues in the CDR3. The V end was cut by 6 bases, the J end by 3 bases, with 14 bases between. In nucleotides, the CDR3 is TGTGCCAGCAGTGAATCGTCTAGTAAAGAGACCCAGTACTTC. This translates into CASSESSSKETQYF.

The genes are TRBV6-5 and TRBJ2-1; 15 positions match TRBD2. V lost 5 bases to trimming and J lost 7 bases; unmatched junction nucleotides: 3. Per germline, CDR1 MNHEY and CDR2 SVGAGI. This CDR3 has 15 amino acids. CDR3 in DNA: TGTGCCAGCAGTGAAGGACTAGCGGGAGGGAATGAGCAGTTCTTC. Its protein is CASSEGLAGGNEQFF.

This clonotype was seen at least ten times. The V and J genes are TRBV9 and TRBJ2-2; a possible D gene is TRBD1 (5 bases). This CDR3 region has 12 residues. The V end was cut by 1 base, the J end by 8 bases, with 6 bases between. Germline loops: CDR1 SGDLS, CDR2 YYNGEE. The CDR3 DNA sequence: TGTGCCAGCAGCGTACAGGGTGGGGAGCTGTTTTTT. This sequence encodes CASSVQGGELFF.

In this sample, this clonotype turned up a few times. CDR3: CASSLHPDRTALSYEQYV. CDR3 in DNA: TGTGCCAGCAGCTTACATCCAGATCGGACAGCCCTGTCCTACGAGCAGTACGTC. The V and J genes are TRBV7-8 and TRBJ2-1; perhaps TRBD1 as D (6 bases). The tail of the sequence fits TRBJ2-7 better, so the J call may be wrong. CDR1 and CDR2 from the germline V gene are SGHVS and FQNEAQ. The CDR3 has 18 residues.

On this clonotype itself: The junction differs from germline at one of its ends, possibly a read error. The J gene is TRBJ2-1, the V gene TRBV27; either TRBD1 or TRBD2 may supply D (6 bases each). The CDR3 covers 13 residues. Germline CDR1 and CDR2: MNHEY and SMNVEV (reference sequence). The CDR3 loop reads CASRQGLVGGQSF. CDR3 in DNA: TGTGCCAGCAGACAGGGACTGGTGGGAGGTCAGTCCTTC.